What follows are 8 T cell receptor beta chains derived from one specimen sequenced in a study of shared clonotypes between healthy human individuals. Measured with immunoSEQ multiplex PCR; TCRdb has only the in-frame clones, and not every one. The sample contains around 2,100,000 clones, roughly 95% of which appear only once. Terminally differentiated effector memory CD45RA+ cells were excluded by CCR7 positive selection of CD45RO-negative cells. The specimen sequenced was naive CD8+ T cells sorted from blood. These receptors were collected from a man in his late teens or twenties in good health.

Comment on this clone: Other DNA sequences in the sample encode the same CDR3. The chain couples TRBV27 to TRBJ2-7, with D perhaps TRBD1 (6 bases). CDR3 length: 14 residues. Germline assignment: CDR1 MNHEY and CDR2 SMNVEV (reference sequence). With 2 bases removed from V and 0 bases from J, the gap between germline ends came to 8 bases. CDR3 protein: CASSLGQSSYEQYF. The CDR3 coding sequence is TGTGCCAGCAGTTTAGGACAGAGCTCCTACGAGCAGTACTTC.

This chain uses TRBV30 with TRBJ2-2; D might be TRBD2 (5 bases). The CDR3 sequence is 14 residues long. With 0 bases removed from V and 4 bases from J, the gap between germline ends came to 9 bases. Germline V gene data show CDR1 as GTSNPN and CDR2 as SVGIG (reference sequence). CDR3 protein: CAWSVAATTGELFF. In nucleotides, the CDR3 is TGTGCCTGGAGTGTAGCGGCCACCACCGGGGAGCTGTTTTTT.

This chain connects TRBV11-2 to TRBJ2-3; the D call may be TRBD1 or TRBD2 (7 bases each). In germline, CDR1 is SGHAT, CDR2 FQNNGV. The CDR3 length is 17 residues. Deletions cut 5 bases from V and 5 bases from J, with 23 bases between. The CDR3 protein is CASSPRETGYNLDTQYF. Here the CDR3 DNA reads TGTGCCAGCAGCCCGCGGGAGACAGGGTATAACTTAGATACGCAGTATTTT.

V usage is TRBV4-3 and J usage is TRBJ2-2; D is perhaps TRBD1 (5 bases). CDR3 size: 17 residues. The germline V gene has CDR1 LGHNA and CDR2 YSLEER. V was pared by 0 bases and J by 1 base, with 12 bases between. As DNA, the CDR3 is TGCGCCAGCAGCCAAGATATAAGGCAGGGGAACACCGGGGAGCTGTTTTTT. It specifies CASSQDIRQGNTGELFF.

V usage is TRBV14 and J usage is TRBJ2-2; no definite D call. The germline V gene encodes CDR1 SGHDN and CDR2 FVKESK. The CDR3 spans 19 residues. With 1 base removed from V and 6 bases from J, the gap between germline ends came to 24 bases. CDR3 sequence (DNA): TGTGCCAGCAGCCAAGTCAGGTACTCCCGGGCACTCGCGGCCGGGGAGCTGTTTTTT. It encodes CASSQVRYSRALAAGELFF. Drawing the rest from reference TRBV14 and TRBJ2-2, the complete variable domain is EAGVTQFPSHSVIEKGQTVTLRCDPISGHDNLYWYRRVMGKEIKFLLHFVKESKQDESGMPNNRFLAERTGGTYSTLKVQPAELEDSGVYFCASSQVRYSRALAAGELFFGEGSRLTVL.

This chain uses TRBV27 with TRBJ2-3; D may be TRBD2 (6 bases). Germline V gives CDR1 MNHEY, CDR2 SMNVEV (reference sequence). Trimming removed 3 bases at V and 5 bases at J, with 15 bases between. The CDR3 has 15 residues. CDR3 coding DNA: TGTGCCAGCAGTTTTGGTGGGGGGATCGGAGATACGCAGTATTTT. It is translated as CASSFGGGIGDTQYF.

This chain links TRBV30 with TRBJ1-2, with D possibly matching TRBD1 (5 bases). The CDR3 extends over 12 amino acids. In germline, CDR1 is GTSNPN, CDR2 SVGIG (reference sequence). V gave up 1 base and J gave up 8 bases, with 11 bases separating them. The chain's CDR3 is CAWSGQSGGYTF. Here the CDR3 DNA reads TGTGCCTGGAGTGGACAGTCTGGAGGCTACACCTTC.

The chain has TRBV15 and TRBJ1-5, with no clear D. Germline CDR1 LNHNV, CDR2 YYDKDF (reference sequence). Trimming cost V 1 base and J 1 base, with 17 bases left between them. This CDR3 is 18 amino acids long. CDR3 sequence (DNA): TGTGCCACCAGCAGAGGGTGGCTAGACGGCTCCAGCAATCAGCCCCAGCATTTT. Protein product: CATSRGWLDGSSNQPQHF. The full variable domain, with the rest looked up from reference TRBV15 and TRBJ1-5, is DAMVIQNPRYQVTQFGKPVTLSCSQTLNHNVMYWYQQKSSQAPKLLFHYYDKDFNNEADTPDNFQSRRPNTSFCFLDIRSPGLGDTAMYLCATSRGWLDGSSNQPQHFGDGTRLSIL.